This is a list of T cell receptor beta chains from one sample in a study of vaccination and CD4 T cells after COVID-19. These receptors are not linked to any known antigen. A single record per CDR3 protein comes from TCRdb applying MiXCR to the PCR reads. The sample lists about 21,000 distinct CDR3 sequences, 35% to 45% occurring once. The sequences come from CD4+ T cells from blood, cultured in vitro, collected about 7 months after SARS-CoV-2 vaccination. These receptors all stem from a human donor who had recovered from COVID-19. Each CDR3 is given with its conserved first and last residue. A D gene is named only where the DNA matches it firmly. Clone size, where shown, is once, few, many, or a class for clones that have expanded.

v_gene: TRBV2
j_gene: TRBJ2-5
abundance: few
d_gene: NA
CDR3aa: CASSQGQSETQYF
CDR3nt: TGTGCCAGCAGTCAGGGACAATCCGAGACCCAGTACTTC

v_gene: TRBV7-9
j_gene: TRBJ2-1
abundance: NA
d_gene: NA
CDR3aa: CASSLVGGSSYNEQFF
CDR3nt: TGTGCCAGCAGCTTAGTTGGTGGGAGCTCCTACAATGAGCAGTTCTTC

v_gene: TRBV5-4
j_gene: TRBJ2-5
abundance: NA
d_gene: NA
CDR3aa: CASSVNGFQETQYF
CDR3nt: TGTGCCAGCAGCGTGAATGGTTTCCAAGAGACCCAGTACTTC

v_gene: TRBV7-3
j_gene: TRBJ2-5
abundance: few
d_gene: NA
CDR3aa: CASSLAKEETQYF
CDR3nt: TGTGCCAGCAGCTTGGCGAAGGAAGAGACCCAGTACTTC

v_gene: TRBV6-1
j_gene: TRBJ2-1
abundance: NA
d_gene: TRBD2
CDR3aa: CASSWGGARNEQFF
CDR3nt: TGTGCCAGCAGCTGGGGGGGAGCAAGGAATGAGCAGTTCTTC

v_gene: TRBV6-1
j_gene: TRBJ2-3
abundance: few
d_gene: NA
CDR3aa: CASRGDTQYF
CDR3nt: TGTGCCAGCAGAGGAGATACGCAGTATTTT

v_gene: TRBV28
j_gene: TRBJ2-1
abundance: NA
d_gene: NA
CDR3aa: CASSLLGGRGNEQFF
CDR3nt: TGTGCCAGCAGTTTATTGGGTGGTCGCGGCAATGAGCAGTTCTTC

v_gene: TRBV7-9
j_gene: TRBJ1-5
abundance: few
d_gene: NA
CDR3aa: CASSLRGPNQPQHF
CDR3nt: TGTGCCAGCAGCTTACGCGGGCCCAATCAGCCCCAGCATTTT

v_gene: TRBV19
j_gene: TRBJ2-1
abundance: NA
d_gene: TRBD1
CDR3aa: CASSTGGNEQFF
CDR3nt: TGTGCCAGTAGCACAGGGGGCAATGAGCAGTTCTTC

v_gene: TRBV5-8
j_gene: TRBJ2-7
abundance: NA
d_gene: NA
CDR3aa: CASRPRRGFYEQYF
CDR3nt: TGTGCCAGCAGGCCCCGAAGGGGCTTCTACGAGCAGTACTTC

v_gene: TRBV6-5
j_gene: TRBJ2-7
abundance: few
d_gene: TRBD2
CDR3aa: CASSYSRTSGYYEQYF
CDR3nt: TGTGCCAGCAGTTACTCGAGAACTAGCGGATACTACGAGCAGTACTTC

v_gene: TRBV27
j_gene: TRBJ1-5
abundance: NA
d_gene: NA
CDR3aa: CASSRRRAMGPQHF
CDR3nt: TGTGCCAGCAGTAGGAGACGGGCAATGGGGCCCCAGCATTTT

v_gene: TRBV7-3
j_gene: TRBJ2-5
abundance: NA
d_gene: TRBD1
CDR3aa: CASSRGQGAAETQYF
CDR3nt: TGTGCCAGCAGCCGGGGGCAGGGGGCCGCAGAGACCCAGTACTTC

v_gene: TRBV7-9
j_gene: TRBJ2-5
abundance: few
d_gene: NA
CDR3aa: CASSFDIEETQYF
CDR3nt: TGTGCCAGCAGCTTCGACATTGAAGAGACCCAGTACTTC